The subject of this entry is one TCR beta chain. Using immunoSEQ multiplex PCR, the repertoire was profiled, and TCRdb retains in-frame clones only, with some absent. The table has about 84,000 clones, roughly 98% seen once. This record comes from a study of technical replicates of blood from a handful of donors. Germline CDR1 and CDR2: SGDLS and YYNGEE. The CDR3 consists of 15 residues. V lost 4 bases, J lost 5 bases, and 9 bases stayed unmatched. This chain links TRBV9 with TRBJ2-5; 9 positions match TRBD1. This clonotype was sampled from a human donor in good health. Sequences were obtained from T cells isolated from PBMCs. CDR3: CASSPHRGRGETQYF. In DNA form, the CDR3 reads TGTGCCAGCAGCCCCCACAGGGGGCGCGGGGAGACCCAGTACTTC.